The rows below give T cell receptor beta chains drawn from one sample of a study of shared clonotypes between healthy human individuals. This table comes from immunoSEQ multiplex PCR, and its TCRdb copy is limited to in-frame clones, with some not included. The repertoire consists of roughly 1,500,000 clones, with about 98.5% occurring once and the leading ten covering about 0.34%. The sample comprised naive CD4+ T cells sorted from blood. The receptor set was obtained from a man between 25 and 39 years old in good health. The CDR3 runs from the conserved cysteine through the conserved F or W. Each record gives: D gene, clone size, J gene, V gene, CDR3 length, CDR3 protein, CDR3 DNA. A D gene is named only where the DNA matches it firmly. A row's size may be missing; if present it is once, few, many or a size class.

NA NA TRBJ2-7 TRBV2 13 CARRKTPSYEQYF TGTGCCAGAAGAAAGACTCCCTCCTACGAGCAGTACTTC
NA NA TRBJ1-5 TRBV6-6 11 CASSDSRPQHF TGTGCCAGCAGCGATTCGAGGCCCCAGCATTTT
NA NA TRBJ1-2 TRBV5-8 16 CASSFKDRGILYGYTF TGTGCCAGCAGCTTCAAAGACCGGGGAATCCTTTATGGCTACACCTTC
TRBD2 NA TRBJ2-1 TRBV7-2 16 CASSLAPGLAGNEQFF TGTGCCAGCAGCTTGGCACCGGGACTAGCGGGGAATGAGCAGTTCTTC
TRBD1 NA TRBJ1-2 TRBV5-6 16 CASSLMVRQGSYGYTF TGTGCCAGCAGCTTGATGGTGAGACAGGGATCCTATGGCTACACCTTC
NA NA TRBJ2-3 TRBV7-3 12 CASSQTGDTQYF TGTGCCAGCAGCCAGACCGGCGATACGCAGTATTTT
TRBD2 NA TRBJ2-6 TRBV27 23 CASRFSWTGGLAVPRRGANVLTF TGTGCCAGCAGATTCTCCTGGACAGGCGGACTAGCGGTCCCCCGGAGGGGGGCCAACGTCCTGACTTTC
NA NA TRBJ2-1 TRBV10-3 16 CAISDFSGWEYNEQFF TGTGCCATCAGCGATTTCAGCGGATGGGAGTACAATGAGCAGTTCTTC
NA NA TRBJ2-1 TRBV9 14 CASSAMGPAGEQFF TGTGCCAGCAGCGCCATGGGACCGGCCGGGGAGCAGTTCTTC
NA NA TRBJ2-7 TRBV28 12 CASSTDYYEQYF TGTGCCAGCAGTACGGATTACTACGAGCAGTACTTC
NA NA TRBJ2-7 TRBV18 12 CASSVQENEQYF TGTGCCAGCTCAGTACAGGAGAACGAGCAGTACTTC
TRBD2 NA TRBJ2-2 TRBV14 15 CASSPLAGDTGELFF TGTGCCAGCAGCCCGCTAGCGGGGGACACCGGGGAGCTGTTTTTT
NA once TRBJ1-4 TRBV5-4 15 CASSWKTGGNEKLFF TGTGCCAGCAGCTGGAAGACAGGAGGGAATGAAAAACTGTTTTTT
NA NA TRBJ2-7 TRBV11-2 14 CASSYIGGPYEQYF TGTGCCAGCAGCTATATCGGGGGGCCCTACGAGCAGTACTTC
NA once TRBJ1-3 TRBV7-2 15 CASSLGQPSGNTIYF TGTGCCAGCAGCTTAGGACAGCCCTCTGGAAACACCATATATTTT
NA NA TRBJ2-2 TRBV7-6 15 CASSLDPTSTGELFF TGTGCCAGCAGCTTAGATCCTACGAGTACCGGGGAGCTGTTTTTT
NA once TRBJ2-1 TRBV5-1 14 CASSSREGNNEQFF TGCGCCAGCAGCTCGCGGGAAGGTAACAATGAGCAGTTCTTC
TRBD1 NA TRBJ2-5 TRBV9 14 CASSDGQGAETQYF TGTGCCAGCAGCGACGGACAGGGGGCAGAGACCCAGTACTTC
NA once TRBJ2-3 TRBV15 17 CATSSHRDTTSTDTQYF TGTGCCACCAGCAGCCACCGGGACACCACCAGCACAGATACGCAGTATTTT
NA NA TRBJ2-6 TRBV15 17 CATSPKRGGSGANVLTF TGTGCCACCAGCCCGAAAAGGGGGGGCAGTGGGGCCAACGTCCTGACTTTC
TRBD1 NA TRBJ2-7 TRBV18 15 CASSPVDRDDYEQYF TGTGCCAGCTCACCAGTCGACAGGGACGATTACGAGCAGTACTTC
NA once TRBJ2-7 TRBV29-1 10 CSVLTGEQYF TGCAGCGTTTTAACGGGGGAGCAGTACTTC
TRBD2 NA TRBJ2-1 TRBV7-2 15 CASSPTTSGHNEQFF TGTGCCAGCAGCCCAACAACTAGCGGACACAATGAGCAGTTCTTC
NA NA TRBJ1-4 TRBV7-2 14 CASSRQATNEKLFF TGTGCCAGCAGCCGACAAGCAACTAATGAAAAACTGTTTTTT
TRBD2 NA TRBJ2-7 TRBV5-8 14 CASSLTTSGYEQYF TGTGCCAGCAGCTTGACGACTAGCGGCTACGAGCAGTACTTC
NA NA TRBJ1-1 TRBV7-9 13 CASSLGWNTEAFF TGTGCCAGCAGCTTAGGGTGGAACACTGAAGCTTTCTTT
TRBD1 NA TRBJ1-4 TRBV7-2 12 CASSLEPGQLFF TGTGCCAGCAGCTTAGAACCGGGACAGCTGTTTTTT
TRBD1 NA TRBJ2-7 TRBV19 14 CASSRTGRSYEQYF TGTGCCAGTAGCCGGACAGGGAGATCCTACGAGCAGTACTTC
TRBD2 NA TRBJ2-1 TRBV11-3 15 CASSLAGGPIGEQFF TGTGCCAGCAGCTTAGCGGGAGGGCCGATTGGTGAGCAGTTCTTC
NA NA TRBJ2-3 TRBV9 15 CATTRGQVSTDTQYF TGTGCCACCACCCGAGGGCAGGTTAGCACAGATACGCAGTATTTT
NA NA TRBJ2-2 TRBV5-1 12 CASGPNTGELFF TGCGCCAGCGGGCCTAACACCGGGGAGCTGTTTTTT
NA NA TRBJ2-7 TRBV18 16 CASSPPAGDRMGEQYF TGTGCCAGCTCACCACCGGCAGGGGATAGAATGGGCGAGCAGTACTTC